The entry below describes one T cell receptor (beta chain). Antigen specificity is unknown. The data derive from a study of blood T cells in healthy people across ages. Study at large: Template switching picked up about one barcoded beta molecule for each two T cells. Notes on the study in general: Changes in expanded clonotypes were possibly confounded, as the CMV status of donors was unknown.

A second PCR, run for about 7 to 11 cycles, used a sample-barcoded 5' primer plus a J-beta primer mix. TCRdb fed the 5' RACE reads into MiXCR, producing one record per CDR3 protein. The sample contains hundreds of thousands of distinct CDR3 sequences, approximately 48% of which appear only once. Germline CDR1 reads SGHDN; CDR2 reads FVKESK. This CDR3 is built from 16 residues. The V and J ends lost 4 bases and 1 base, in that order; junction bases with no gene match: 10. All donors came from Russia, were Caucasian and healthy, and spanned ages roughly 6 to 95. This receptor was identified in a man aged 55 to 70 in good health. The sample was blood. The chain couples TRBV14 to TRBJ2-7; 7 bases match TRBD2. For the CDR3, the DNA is TGTGCCAGCAGCCCCATAAGCGGGGTGGGTTCCTACGAGCAGTACTTC. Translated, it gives CASSPISGVGSYEQYF.